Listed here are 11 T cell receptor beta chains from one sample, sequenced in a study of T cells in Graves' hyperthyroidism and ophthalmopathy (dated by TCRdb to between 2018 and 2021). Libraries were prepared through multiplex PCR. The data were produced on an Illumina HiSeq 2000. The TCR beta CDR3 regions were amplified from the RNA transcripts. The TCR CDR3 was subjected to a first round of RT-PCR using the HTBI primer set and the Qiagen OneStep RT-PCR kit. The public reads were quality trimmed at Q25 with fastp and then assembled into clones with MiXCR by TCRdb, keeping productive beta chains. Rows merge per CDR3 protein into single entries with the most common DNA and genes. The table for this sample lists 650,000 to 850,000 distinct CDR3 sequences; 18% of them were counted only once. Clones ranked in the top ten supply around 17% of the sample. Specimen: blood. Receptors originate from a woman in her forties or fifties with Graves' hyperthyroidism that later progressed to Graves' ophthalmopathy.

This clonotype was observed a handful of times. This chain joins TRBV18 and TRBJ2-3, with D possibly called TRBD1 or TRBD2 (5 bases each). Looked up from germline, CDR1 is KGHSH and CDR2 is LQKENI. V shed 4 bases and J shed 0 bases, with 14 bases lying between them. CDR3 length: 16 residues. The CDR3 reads CASSLGTPSSTDTQYF. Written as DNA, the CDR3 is TGTGCCAGCTCACTCGGGACGCCTTCTAGCACAGATACGCAGTATTTT. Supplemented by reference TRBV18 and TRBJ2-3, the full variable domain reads NAGVMQNPRHLVRRRGQEARLRCSPMKGHSHVYWYRQLPEEGLKFMVYLQKENIIDESGMPKERFSAEFPKEGPSILRIQQVVRGDSAAYFCASSLGTPSSTDTQYFGPGTRLTVL.

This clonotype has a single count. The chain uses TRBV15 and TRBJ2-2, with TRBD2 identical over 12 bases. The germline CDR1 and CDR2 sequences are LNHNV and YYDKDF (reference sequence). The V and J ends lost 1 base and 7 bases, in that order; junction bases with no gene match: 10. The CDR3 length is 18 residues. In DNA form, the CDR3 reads TGTGCCACCAGCAGAGTAGGGCTAGCGGGGGGGCCGGGCGGGGAGCTGTTTTTT. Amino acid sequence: CATSRVGLAGGPGGELFF.

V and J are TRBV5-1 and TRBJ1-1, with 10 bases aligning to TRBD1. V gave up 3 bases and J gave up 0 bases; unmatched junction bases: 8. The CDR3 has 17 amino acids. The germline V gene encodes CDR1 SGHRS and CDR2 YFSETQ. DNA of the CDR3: TGCGCCAGCAGCTCTGACAGGGGGCGGGGGTTGAACACTGAAGCTTTCTTT. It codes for CASSSDRGRGLNTEAFF.

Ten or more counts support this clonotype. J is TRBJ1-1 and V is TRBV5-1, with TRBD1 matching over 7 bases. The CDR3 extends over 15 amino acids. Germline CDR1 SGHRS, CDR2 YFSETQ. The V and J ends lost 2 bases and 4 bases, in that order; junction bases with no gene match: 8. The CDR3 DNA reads TGCGCCAGCAGCTTAAGACAGGGTGGGAGCACTGAAGCTTTCTTT. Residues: CASSLRQGGSTEAFF.

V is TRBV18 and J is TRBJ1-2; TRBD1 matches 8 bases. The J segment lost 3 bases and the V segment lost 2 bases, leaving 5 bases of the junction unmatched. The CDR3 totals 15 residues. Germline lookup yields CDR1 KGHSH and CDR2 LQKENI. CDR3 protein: CASSPAGQGYYGYTF. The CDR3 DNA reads TGTGCCAGCTCACCAGCAGGACAGGGTTACTATGGCTACACCTTC.

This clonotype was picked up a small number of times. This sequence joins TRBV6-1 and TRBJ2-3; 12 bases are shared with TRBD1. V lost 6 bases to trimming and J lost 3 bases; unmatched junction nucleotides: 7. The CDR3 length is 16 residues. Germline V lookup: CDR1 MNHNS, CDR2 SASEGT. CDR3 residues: CASRAWDRGRTDTQYF. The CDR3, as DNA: TGTGCCAGCAGAGCTTGGGACAGGGGGCGAACAGATACGCAGTATTTT.

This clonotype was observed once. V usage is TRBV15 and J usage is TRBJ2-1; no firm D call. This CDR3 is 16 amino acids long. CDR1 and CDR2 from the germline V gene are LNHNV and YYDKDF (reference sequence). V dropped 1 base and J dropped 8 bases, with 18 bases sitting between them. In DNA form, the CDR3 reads TGTGCCACCAGCAGAGTAAAATTTGCTAGGACGCATGAGCAGTTCTTC. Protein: CATSRVKFARTHEQFF. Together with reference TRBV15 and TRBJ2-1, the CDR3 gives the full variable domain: DAMVIQNPRYQVTQFGKPVTLSCSQTLNHNVMYWYQQKSSQAPKLLFHYYDKDFNNEADTPDNFQSRRPNTSFCFLDIRSPGLGDTAMYLCATSRVKFARTHEQFFGPGTRLTVL.

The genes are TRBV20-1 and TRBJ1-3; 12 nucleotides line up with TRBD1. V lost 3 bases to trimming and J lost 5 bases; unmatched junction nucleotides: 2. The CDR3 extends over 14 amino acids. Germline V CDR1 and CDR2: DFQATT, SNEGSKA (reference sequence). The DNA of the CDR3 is TGCAGTGCTAGCCGGGACAGGGGGCGAAACACCATATATTTT. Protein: CSASRDRGRNTIYF.

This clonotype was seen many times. This CDR3 reads CASSLVSGRGKDEQYF. For the CDR3, the DNA is TGCGCCAGCAGCTTGGTCTCAGGAAGAGGCAAGGACGAGCAGTACTTC. This chain links TRBV5-1 with TRBJ2-7; no firm D call. V was cut by 0 bases and J by 5 bases, with 18 bases left in between. The CDR3 runs 16 residues. CDR1 SGHRS and CDR2 YFSETQ come from the germline V gene.

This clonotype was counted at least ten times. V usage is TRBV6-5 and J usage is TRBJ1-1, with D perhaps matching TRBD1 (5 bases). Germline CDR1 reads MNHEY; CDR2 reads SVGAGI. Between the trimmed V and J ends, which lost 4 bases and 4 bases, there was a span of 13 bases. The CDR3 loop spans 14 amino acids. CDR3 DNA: TGTGCCAGCAGTTTTACGACAGTTCGCACTGAAGCTTTCTTT. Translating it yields CASSFTTVRTEAFF.

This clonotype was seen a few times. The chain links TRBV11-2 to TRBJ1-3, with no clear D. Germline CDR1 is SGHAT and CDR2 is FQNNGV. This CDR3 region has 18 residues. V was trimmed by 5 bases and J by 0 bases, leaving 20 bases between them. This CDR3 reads CASSVLAAGITSGNTIYF. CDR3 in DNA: TGTGCCAGCAGCGTACTGGCGGCAGGCATAACCTCTGGAAACACCATATATTTT. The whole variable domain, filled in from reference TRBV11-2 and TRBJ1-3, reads EAGVAQSPRYKIIEKRQSVAFWCNPISGHATLYWYQQILGQGPKLLIQFQNNGVVDDSQLPKDRFSAERLKGVDSTLKIQPAKLEDSAVYLCASSVLAAGITSGNTIYFGEGSWLTVV.